The 14 T cell receptor beta chains listed next were all sequenced from one sample in a study of T cell repertoires in cytomegalovirus infection. TCRdb passed the reads through MiXCR, listing each CDR3 protein once. Among over 100,000 distinct CDR3 sequences, less than 30% were seen once, and the ten largest hold about 81%. The antigens of these receptors remain unknown. The sample was CD8+ T cells from cultured PBMCs, taken from culture after CMV antigen stimulation. The receptor source for this set is a human donor in good health (CMV status not recorded). Some clones in this sample may be carry-over from other donors' samples.

V gene TRBV7-6 combines with J gene TRBJ2-7; D unclear. Trimming took off 0 bases at V and 4 bases at J, with 16 bases between the two ends. This CDR3 comprises 16 residues. The germline V gene encodes CDR1 SGHVS and CDR2 FNYEAQ. CDR3 in DNA: TGTGCCAGCAGCTTAGCACTGGCAGATACAGATTACGAGCAGTACTTC. Translating gives CASSLALADTDYEQYF.

The table lists this clonotype with many counts. For the CDR3, the DNA is TGTGCCAGCAGCTTGGGACAGGGACTAGCTAACTATGGCTACACCTTC. It encodes CASSLGQGLANYGYTF. V gene TRBV7-6 combines with J gene TRBJ1-2; 9 positions agree with TRBD1. Germline V gene lookup returns CDR1 SGHVS and CDR2 FNYEAQ. The CDR3 length is 16 residues. J was trimmed by 0 bases and V by 3 bases; bases with no gene match: 5.

The chain has TRBV20-1 and TRBJ2-7; D not resolved. This CDR3 spans 15 amino acids. V was shortened by 1 base and J by 2 bases, with 15 bases between the two germline ends. Germline V lookup: CDR1 DFQATT, CDR2 SNEGSKA (reference sequence). The DNA for the CDR3 is TGCAGTGCTAGAGGCATTAGGATGGATCCCTACGAGCAGTACTTC. This encodes CSARGIRMDPYEQYF.

This clonotype was recorded many times. This chain connects TRBV7-6 to TRBJ2-2; D may be TRBD1 or TRBD2 (5 bases each). The V gene's germline CDR1 is SGHVS and CDR2 FNYEAQ. Trimming removed 5 bases at V and 6 bases at J, with 19 bases between. This CDR3 region has 16 residues. The DNA of the CDR3 is TGTGCCAGCAGCGACAGATTGGTCTACGGGGCCGGGGAGCTGTTTTTT. Translation gives CASSDRLVYGAGELFF.

This chain connects TRBV6-2 or TRBV6-3 to TRBJ2-3, with D possibly TRBD2 on 5 matching bases. Germline loops: CDR1 MNHEY, CDR2 SVGEGT. Trimming shortened V by 0 bases and J by 4 bases, and 14 bases separated the two germline ends. This CDR3 comprises 16 residues. CDR3 region: CASSYSDFSLADTQYF. The CDR3 DNA sequence: TGTGCCAGCAGTTACTCGGACTTTAGCCTCGCAGATACGCAGTATTTT.

V usage is TRBV15 and J usage is TRBJ2-2, with TRBD1 matching 8 bases. CDR3 size: 15 residues. With V trimmed by 5 bases and J by 6 bases, 8 bases remained unmatched. In germline, CDR1 is LNHNV, CDR2 YYDKDF (reference sequence). The CDR3 is CATSGRTGWSGELFF. CDR3 sequence (DNA): TGTGCCACCAGCGGACGGACAGGGTGGTCCGGGGAGCTGTTTTTT.

Notes on this clonotype: A read error is possible here, since a much larger clone lies one base away. CDR3: CTSSPLAGGSYNEQFF. The CDR3 DNA sequence: TGTACCAGCAGCCCCTTAGCGGGGGGGTCCTACAATGAGCAGTTCTTC. V usage is TRBV7-2 and J usage is TRBJ2-1; 11 nucleotides line up with TRBD2. V was clipped by 5 bases and J by 1 base; unmatched bases: 4. The CDR3 has 16 residues. Per the germline V gene, CDR1 is SGHTA and CDR2 is FQGNSA.

This clonotype was observed at least ten times. The chain has TRBV7-2 and TRBJ2-7; D is possibly TRBD1 (6 bases). V lost 5 bases and J lost 2, with 10 bases in between. The germline V gene encodes CDR1 SGHTA and CDR2 FQGNSA. The CDR3 loop spans 13 amino acids. The CDR3 spells CASSGDTPYEQYF. The CDR3 nucleotides are TGTGCCAGCAGCGGGGACACCCCCTACGAGCAGTACTTC.

This chain connects TRBV6-5 to TRBJ2-2, with D possibly matching TRBD1 (5 bases). V was cut by 4 bases and J by 8 bases, with 8 bases left in between. Germline CDR1 is MNHEY and CDR2 is SVGAGI. CDR3 size: 12 residues. CDR3 sequence reads: CASSLRQGELFF. CDR3 bases: TGTGCCAGCAGTTTAAGACAGGGGGAGCTGTTTTTT.

This clonotype was seen a handful of times. J is TRBJ1-1 and V is TRBV12-3 or TRBV12-4, with TRBD1 matching over 7 bases. With 3 bases clipped from V and 9 bases from J, the junction kept 13 bases outside the gene matches. This CDR3 comprises 15 residues. The CDR3 coding sequence is TGTGCCAGCAGTTTTTACAGCCGGGACAGTGGGAAAGCTTTCTTT. Residues: CASSFYSRDSGKAFF.

The rearrangement uses TRBV2 and TRBJ2-2; D may be TRBD1 (6 bases). The CDR3 runs 13 residues. CDR1 is SNHLY, CDR2 FYNNEI, per germline. The V end was cut by 7 bases, the J end by 5 bases, with 11 bases between. The CDR3 nucleotides are TGTGCCAGCACGGACAGCGGAACCGGGGAGCTGTTTTTT. This sequence encodes CASTDSGTGELFF.

The chain is built from TRBV6-4 and TRBJ1-2, with a tentative D call TRBD1 (5 bases). The V end was cut by 0 bases, the J end by 4 bases, with 15 bases between. CDR3 size: 16 residues. Looked up from germline, CDR1 is MRHNA and CDR2 is SNTAGT. CDR3 sequence: CASSDSGWGRLYGYTF. Here the CDR3 DNA reads TGTGCCAGCAGTGACTCTGGCTGGGGACGCCTCTATGGCTACACCTTC.

The chain couples TRBV9 to TRBJ2-2, with D tentatively TRBD1 (5 bases). CDR3 size: 16 residues. The V and J ends lost 0 bases and 0 bases respectively, with 9 bases between them. CDR1 is SGDLS, CDR2 YYNGEE, per germline. The CDR3 reads CASSVGPGSNTGELFF. The CDR3 bases are TGTGCCAGCAGCGTAGGACCAGGGTCGAACACCGGGGAGCTGTTTTTT.

Only a few counts were recorded for this clonotype. The genes are TRBV7-6 and TRBJ1-1; TRBD1 agrees at 9 bases. CDR1 and CDR2 from the germline V gene are SGHVS and FNYEAQ. This CDR3 contains 16 residues. V shed 1 base, J shed 3 bases, and the junction held 6 bases outside the gene matches. Written as DNA, the CDR3 is TGTGCCAGCAGCTTAGTGTCGGGACAGGGATACACTGAAGCTTTCTTT. Protein sequence: CASSLVSGQGYTEAFF.